This T cell receptor beta chain derives from a study of regulatory T cells in long-lasting Graves disease. Broader study findings: Persistent disease exhibited a predilection for TRBV28, TRBJ1-2 and TRBJ2-5.

Arm-PCR with iRepertoire HTBI primers amplified the CDR3 regions for these TCR beta libraries. TCRdb passed the multiplex PCR reads through MiXCR, listing each CDR3 protein once. The sample carries under 400,000 distinct CDR3 sequences, approximately 15% recorded once. The V end lost 5 bases, the J end lost 2 bases, and 13 bases lay between the germline ends. Germline lookup yields CDR1 SGHAT and CDR2 FQNNGV. The CDR3 is made up of 15 amino acids. About this clonotype itself: Its antigen is not known.

Time point meaning: newly diagnosed GD, antithyroid drugs for less than 3 months. RNA isolated from PBMCs was used to make the TCR library. The same sample was also studied in work on T cells in Graves' hyperthyroidism and ophthalmopathy. Turning to that study: Blood held most thyroid clonotypes expanded above 0.001 frequency.

The source was peripheral blood mononuclear cells (PBMCs), collected at new diagnosis, from a patient treated with antithyroid drugs. This clonotype was obtained from a man in his forties with Graves disease. The chain carries TRBV11-2 and TRBJ2-1, with a tentative D call TRBD2 (5 bases). For the CDR3, the DNA is TGTGCCAGCAGCGGGGAAGCGGAAGCCTACAATGAGCAGTTCTTC. Protein sequence: CASSGEAEAYNEQFF.